This T cell receptor beta chain was recovered during a study of control samples from healthy donors and cancer patients. Generated by immunoSEQ multiplex PCR, the TCRdb table keeps only in-frame clones and is missing some. This table has 130,000 to 150,000 clones, just under 95% appearing once. Trimming removed 4 bases from V and 4 bases from J; junction bases left unmatched: 4. Germline loops: CDR1 MGHRA, CDR2 YSYEKL. The CDR3 covers 14 residues. The receptor was isolated from a man between 25 and 39 years old in good health. The rearrangement uses TRBV4-1 and TRBJ2-7; 10 bases line up with TRBD2. Sequenced: blood. CDR3 in amino acids: CASSPTTSGYEQYF. The CDR3 nucleotides are TGCGCCAGCAGCCCTACGACTAGCGGGTACGAGCAGTACTTC.